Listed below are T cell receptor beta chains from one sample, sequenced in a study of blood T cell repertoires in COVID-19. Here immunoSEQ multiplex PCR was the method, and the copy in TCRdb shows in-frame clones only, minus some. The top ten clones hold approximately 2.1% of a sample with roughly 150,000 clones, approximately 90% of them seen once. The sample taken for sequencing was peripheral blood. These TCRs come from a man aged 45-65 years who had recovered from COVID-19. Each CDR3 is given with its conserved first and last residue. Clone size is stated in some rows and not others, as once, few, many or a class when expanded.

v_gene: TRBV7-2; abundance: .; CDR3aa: CASGRVAGVGETQYF
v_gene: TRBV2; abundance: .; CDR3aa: CASMGYGGRYTIYF
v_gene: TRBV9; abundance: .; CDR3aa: CASSTTGTGGSGYTF
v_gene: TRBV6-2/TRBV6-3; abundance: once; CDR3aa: CASSPLDRAGTDTQYF
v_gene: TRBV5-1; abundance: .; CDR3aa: CASSLEGTSGRAIYNEQFF
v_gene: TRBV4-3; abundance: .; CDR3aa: CASSQIIGLRAYEQYF
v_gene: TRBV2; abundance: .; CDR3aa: CASRAPGQQETQYF
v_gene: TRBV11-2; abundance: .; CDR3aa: CASSFGPFRSNQPQHF
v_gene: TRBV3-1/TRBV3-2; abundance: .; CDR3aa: CASSRQGGADEQYF
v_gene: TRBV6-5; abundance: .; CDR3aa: CASRIAGEVAGELFF
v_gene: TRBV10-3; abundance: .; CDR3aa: CAISNLTAREAFF
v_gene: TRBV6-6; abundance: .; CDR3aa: CATTDLNAYEQYF
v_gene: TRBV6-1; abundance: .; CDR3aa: CASSSVGIEQFF
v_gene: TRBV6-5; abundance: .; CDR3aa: CASSLEGWETQYF
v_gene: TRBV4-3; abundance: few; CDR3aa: CASSQVWFDRAAEAFF
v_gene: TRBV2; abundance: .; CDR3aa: CASREQGPSYEQYF